A selection of T cell receptor beta chains follows, all from one sample in a study of CD8+CD57+ T cells in acquired aplastic anemia. TCRdb used MiXCR to reprocess the reads, holding one entry per CDR3 protein. Here the sample spans 400,000 to 600,000 distinct CDR3 sequences, roughly a third being singletons. Sequences were obtained from sorted CD4+, CD8+, or CD8+CD57+ T cells (not recorded which) from PBMCs. These receptors all come from a human donor with aplastic anemia. The CDR3 runs from the conserved cysteine through the conserved F or W. The D gene is left open where the match is weak. Some rows have no size entry. The others give once, few or many, or a class for an expanded clone.

CDR3nt: TGCAGTGCTAGGAAGGAGACAGGGGACAATTCACCCCTCCACTTT; CDR3aa: CSARKETGDNSPLHF; d_gene: TRBD1; j_gene: TRBJ1-6; abundance: few; v_gene: TRBV20-1
CDR3nt: TGTGCCAGCTCAAGGCAGGGGAAGGATTCACCCCTCCACTTT; CDR3aa: CASSRQGKDSPLHF; d_gene: NA; j_gene: TRBJ1-6; abundance: many; v_gene: TRBV18
CDR3nt: TGTGCCAGCAGCGTCGGACAGACCACCGGGGAGCTGTTTTTT; CDR3aa: CASSVGQTTGELFF; d_gene: NA; j_gene: TRBJ2-2; abundance: few; v_gene: TRBV9
CDR3nt: TGTGCCAGCAGCTTCCGGGACCTTAACTATGGCTACACCTTC; CDR3aa: CASSFRDLNYGYTF; d_gene: NA; j_gene: TRBJ1-2; abundance: many; v_gene: TRBV7-9
CDR3nt: TGTGCCAGCAGTCGAGATAGCAATCAGCCCCAGTACTTC; CDR3aa: CASSRDSNQPQYF; d_gene: NA; j_gene: TRBJ2-5; abundance: NA; v_gene: TRBV2
CDR3nt: TGTGCCAGCAGTTACCCCTCGCTAGCCGCTAACACCGGGGAGCTGTTTTTT; CDR3aa: CASSYPSLAANTGELFF; d_gene: NA; j_gene: TRBJ2-2; abundance: few; v_gene: TRBV24-1
CDR3nt: TGTGCCAGCAGTCGAGGTGAGGCCGGAGGTTCACCCCTCCACTTT; CDR3aa: CASSRGEAGGSPLHF; d_gene: NA; j_gene: TRBJ1-6; abundance: NA; v_gene: TRBV12-3/TRBV12-4
CDR3nt: TGTGCCAGCAGCCCCGTATCCGGGACAGGGAATAACTATGGCTACACCTTC; CDR3aa: CASSPVSGTGNNYGYTF; d_gene: TRBD1; j_gene: TRBJ1-2; abundance: NA; v_gene: TRBV7-2
CDR3nt: TGTGCCACCACGGCCGCAAGTTTTCAGACCCAGTACTTC; CDR3aa: CATTAASFQTQYF; d_gene: NA; j_gene: TRBJ2-5; abundance: many; v_gene: TRBV15
CDR3nt: TGTGCCAGCTCACCCCCGGGACAGGGTAATCAGCCCCAGCATTTT; CDR3aa: CASSPPGQGNQPQHF; d_gene: TRBD1; j_gene: TRBJ1-5; abundance: NA; v_gene: TRBV25-1
CDR3nt: TGTGCCAGCAGCAAACGGGACAACATTAACACTGAAGCTTTCTTT; CDR3aa: CASSKRDNINTEAFF; d_gene: NA; j_gene: TRBJ1-1; abundance: NA; v_gene: TRBV6-2/TRBV6-3
CDR3nt: TGCAGTGCTAGAGTAAGGAAGGAGGTCTATGGCTACACCTTC; CDR3aa: CSARVRKEVYGYTF; d_gene: NA; j_gene: TRBJ1-2; abundance: NA; v_gene: TRBV20-1
CDR3nt: TGTGCCACCAGCTCTACCCGGGGAACCCATGAAAAACTGTTTTTT; CDR3aa: CATSSTRGTHEKLFF; d_gene: NA; j_gene: TRBJ1-4; abundance: many; v_gene: TRBV15
CDR3nt: TGCAGTGCTAGGGGTAGCGGGAGGGCCGGGGGCACAGATACGCAGTATTTT; CDR3aa: CSARGSGRAGGTDTQYF; d_gene: TRBD2; j_gene: TRBJ2-3; abundance: NA; v_gene: TRBV20-1
CDR3nt: TGTGCCAGCAGTGAATTTTATGACAGTAACTTATCACCCCTCCACTTT; CDR3aa: CASSEFYDSNLSPLHF; d_gene: NA; j_gene: TRBJ1-6; abundance: few; v_gene: TRBV2